This TCR beta chain was found in a study of CXCR3-negative and CXCR3-positive naive CD8 T cells. The study, taken as a whole, reports: When CXCR3-positive naive cells were set against CXCR3-negative naive cells, the former had more hydrophobic TRB CDR3s.

The CDR3 has 11 residues. Germline V CDR1 and CDR2: SQVTM, ANQGSEA. The study made its TRB cDNA libraries by 5' RACE, adding UMI labels. TCRdb reanalyzed the 5' RACE reads, giving one entry per CDR3 protein sequence and no DNA. The listing records tens of thousands of distinct CDR3 sequences. Comments on this clonotype: Antigen specificity is unknown.

Sample: naive CXCR3+ CD8+ T cells from blood. The subset denotes: CD45RO-CCR7+CD27+CD95- naive CD8+ T cells expressing CXCR3 (TNR3+). The receptor's source is a human donor in good health. Some clones in this sample may be carry-over from other donors' samples. The J gene is TRBJ2-1, the V gene TRBV29-1; TCRdb indicates TRBD2, and absent DNA this call remains unverified. CDR3 residues: CSVDSSWEQFF.